The clone carrying this T cell receptor (beta chain) was seen ten or more times. Its target is not known. This sample stems from a study of T cells in Graves' hyperthyroidism and ophthalmopathy. TCR beta CDR3 sequences were amplified from RNA transcripts. HTBI primers were the set used in a first-round RT-PCR of the TCR CDR3. One entry per CDR3 protein results from TCRdb running MiXCR on the multiplex PCR reads. The sample lists some 300,000 distinct CDR3 sequences, approximately 12% occurring once. This CDR3 is built from 12 residues. Trimming took 4 bases from V and 6 from J, leaving 7 bases between them. CDR1 LGHDT and CDR2 YNNKEL come from the germline V gene (reference sequence). Whole-study results and caveats: Ophthalmopathy was model-predicted a median about 6 months pre-onset.

The chain couples TRBV3-1 to TRBJ2-1; D is undetermined. The clonotype originates from a woman in her twenties or thirties with Graves' hyperthyroidism that later progressed to Graves' ophthalmopathy. Sequenced material: blood. CDR3 region: CASSRSVNEQFF. As DNA, the CDR3 is TGTGCCAGCAGCCGTTCAGTCAATGAGCAGTTCTTC.